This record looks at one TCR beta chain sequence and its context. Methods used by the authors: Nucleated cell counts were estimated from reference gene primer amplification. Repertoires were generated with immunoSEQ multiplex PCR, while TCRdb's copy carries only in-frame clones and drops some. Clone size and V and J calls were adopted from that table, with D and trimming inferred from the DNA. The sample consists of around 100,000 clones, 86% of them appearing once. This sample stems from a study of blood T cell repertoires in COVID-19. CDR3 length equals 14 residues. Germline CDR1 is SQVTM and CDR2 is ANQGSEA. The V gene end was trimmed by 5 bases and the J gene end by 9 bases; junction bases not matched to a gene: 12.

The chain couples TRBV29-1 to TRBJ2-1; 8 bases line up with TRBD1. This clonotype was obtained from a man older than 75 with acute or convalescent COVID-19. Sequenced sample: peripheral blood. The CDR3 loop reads CSVFGQGNVGEQFF. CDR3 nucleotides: TGCAGCGTTTTTGGACAGGGAAATGTTGGTGAGCAGTTCTTC.